This T cell receptor (beta chain) was identified during a study of T cell responses to AZD1222 COVID-19 vaccine. The CDR3 spans 16 residues. Germline values: CDR1 MGHRA, CDR2 YSYEKL. Trimming cost V 1 base and J 6 bases; bases outside gene matches: 7. The method was immunoSEQ multiplex PCR; TCRdb's version includes in-frame clones alone and lacks a portion of them. Of 96,000 or so clones listed, around 89% are singletons. V is TRBV4-1 and J is TRBJ2-2, with 8 bases matching TRBD1. The receptor was derived from an adult in good health. The specimen was peripheral blood, collected on day 0 of AZD1222 vaccination. The CDR3 bases are TGCGCCAGCAGCCAAGGGTATTCCAGGGGGCCCGGGGAGCTGTTTTTT. Its translation: CASSQGYSRGPGELFF.